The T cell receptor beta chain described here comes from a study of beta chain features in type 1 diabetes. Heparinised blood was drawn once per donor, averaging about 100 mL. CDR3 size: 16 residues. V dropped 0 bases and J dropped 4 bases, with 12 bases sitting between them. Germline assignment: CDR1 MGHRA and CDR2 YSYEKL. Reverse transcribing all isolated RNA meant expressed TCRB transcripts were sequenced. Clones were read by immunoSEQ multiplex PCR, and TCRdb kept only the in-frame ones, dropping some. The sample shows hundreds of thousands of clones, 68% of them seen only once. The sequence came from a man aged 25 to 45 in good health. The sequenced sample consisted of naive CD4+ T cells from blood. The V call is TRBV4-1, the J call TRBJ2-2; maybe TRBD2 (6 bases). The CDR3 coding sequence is TGCGCCAGCAGCCAAGAACCCTTGGGGGGCACCGGGGAGCTGTTTTTT. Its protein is CASSQEPLGGTGELFF.